The 28 T cell receptor beta chains given below trace back to one sample, sequenced in a study of blood T cell repertoires in COVID-19. Using immunoSEQ multiplex PCR, the repertoire was profiled, and TCRdb retains in-frame clones only, with some absent. The table has 85,000 to 90,000 clones, about 90% seen once. Sequenced: peripheral blood. The receptors derive from a human donor in a cohort sampled during active COVID-19.

This clone has just a few counts. The chain links TRBV7-3 to TRBJ1-1; no clear D. With 3 bases removed from V and 1 base from J, the gap between germline ends came to 6 bases. The germline V gene encodes CDR1 SGHTA and CDR2 FQGTGA. The CDR3 length is 13 residues. CDR3: CASSLMANTEAFF. CDR3 sequence (DNA): TGTGCCAGCAGCTTGATGGCGAACACTGAAGCTTTCTTT.

This clone was recorded a few times. The chain employs TRBV2 and TRBJ2-1; TRBD2 matches at 9 bases. The ends lost 6 bases at V and 2 bases at J; junction bases unmatched: 5. Germline V gives CDR1 SNHLY, CDR2 FYNNEI. CDR3 size: 15 residues. The CDR3 sequence: CASRFSGGAYNEQFF. The CDR3 DNA reads as TGTGCCAGCAGGTTTAGCGGGGGCGCCTACAATGAGCAGTTCTTC.

This clone was recorded only once. The chain links TRBV27 to TRBJ1-1; D possibly corresponds to TRBD1 (6 bases). CDR1 and CDR2 from the germline V gene are MNHEY and SMNVEV (reference sequence). Trimming pared 5 bases from V and 0 bases from J, leaving 13 bases between. CDR3 length: 15 amino acids. As DNA, the CDR3 is TGTGCCAGCAGTCACAGGGTAGGGCTGAACACTGAAGCTTTCTTT. It translates to CASSHRVGLNTEAFF.

There are a few counts of this clone. The chain uses TRBV4-1 and TRBJ2-7; TRBD1 matches at 8 bases. The ends lost 1 base at V and 1 base at J; junction bases unmatched: 9. Germline CDR1 MGHRA, CDR2 YSYEKL. The CDR3 has 17 residues. In DNA form, the CDR3 reads TGCGCCAGCAGCCAAGGTCTCGGGACAGGCCTTTCCTACGAGCAGTACTTC. Translation gives CASSQGLGTGLSYEQYF.

The J gene is TRBJ2-2, the V gene TRBV3-1 (or the pseudogene TRBV3-2), with TRBD2 as a possible D gene (5 bases). Germline-derived CDR1 and CDR2 are LGHDT and YNNKEL (reference sequence). Trimming shortened V by 1 base and J by 5 bases, and 14 bases separated the two germline ends. CDR3 length equals 16 residues. The CDR3 DNA sequence: TGTGCCAGCAGCCAAGGCGGGCGAGGTCTAACCGGGGAGCTGTTTTTT. This codes for CASSQGGRGLTGELFF.

This sequence joins TRBV20-1 and TRBJ1-2; D not resolved. Trimming cost V 1 base and J 12 bases, with 9 bases left between them. The germline V gene encodes CDR1 DFQATT and CDR2 SNEGSKA (reference sequence). The CDR3 contains 10 residues. Written as DNA, the CDR3 is TGCAGTGCTAGAGTCTGGGCCGACACCTTC. Amino acid sequence: CSARVWADTF.

This chain connects TRBV28 to TRBJ2-7, with 11 positions matching TRBD2. V lost 4 bases, J lost 3 bases, and 8 bases stayed unmatched. CDR3 size: 16 residues. Germline CDR1 and CDR2: MDHEN and SYDVKM. CDR3 in amino acids: CASSSTRLAGNYEQYF. The CDR3 DNA reads TGTGCCAGCAGTTCTACCCGACTAGCGGGGAACTACGAGCAGTACTTC.

V gene TRBV5-6 combines with J gene TRBJ2-7; 14 bases align to TRBD2. The CDR3 sequence is 16 residues long. Trimming removed 0 bases from V and 2 bases from J; junction bases left unmatched: 1. CDR1 is SGHDT and CDR2 is YYEEEE in the germline V gene. The CDR3 is CASSLATSGRAYEQYF. The CDR3 region has the DNA TGTGCCAGCAGCTTGGCGACTAGCGGGAGGGCCTACGAGCAGTACTTC.

J is TRBJ1-2 and V is TRBV5-5, with D hard to call. The V end lost 4 bases, the J end lost 4 bases, and 17 bases lay between the germline ends. CDR1 is SGHKS, CDR2 YYEKEE, per germline (reference sequence). The CDR3 loop spans 15 amino acids. The CDR3 protein is CASSHVGEGGYGYTF. The CDR3 nucleotides read TGTGCCAGCAGCCACGTTGGGGAGGGTGGCTATGGCTACACCTTC.

This clone occurred a few times. The rearrangement links TRBV25-1 to TRBJ2-7, with D possibly TRBD1 on 5 matching bases. Trimming cost V 11 bases and J 5 bases, with 22 bases left between them. Per germline, CDR1 MGHDK and CDR2 SYGVNS. This CDR3 region has 14 residues. DNA for the CDR3: TGTGCCCCGGGCCCCGGCAGGGTATTCCACGAGCAGTACTTC. This sequence encodes CAPGPGRVFHEQYF.

This clone has just one count. V and J are TRBV7-8 and TRBJ2-1, with D maybe TRBD1 (5 bases). Germline V lookup: CDR1 SGHVS, CDR2 FQNEAQ. Trimming cost V 7 bases and J 3 bases, with 10 bases left between them. The CDR3 covers 13 residues. The CDR3 DNA reads as TGTGCCAGCATCTCAGACAGCTACAATGAGCAGTTCTTC. Translation gives CASISDSYNEQFF.

This chain uses TRBV9 with TRBJ2-1; TRBD2 aligns across 10 bases. Trimming at V came to 3 bases and at J to 11 bases, leaving 23 bases not matched to a gene. Germline V gene data show CDR1 as SGDLS and CDR2 as YYNGEE. There are 19 residues in the CDR3. The CDR3 DNA reads as TGTGCCAGCAGCGGCCGACAGCCTGCACCTAGCGGGAGCACGTTTCAGCAGTTCTTC. This encodes CASSGRQPAPSGSTFQQFF.

A few counts support this clone. The genes are TRBV6-5 and TRBJ2-1, with TRBD2 matching 8 bases. Germline V lookup: CDR1 MNHEY, CDR2 SVGAGI. V lost 6 bases and J lost 6; bases outside the gene matches: 10. The CDR3 loop spans 15 amino acids. This CDR3 reads CASRRTGGLGNEQFF. The DNA of the CDR3 is TGTGCCAGCAGAAGGACGGGAGGGTTAGGCAATGAGCAGTTCTTC.

This clone occurred once. The rearrangement links TRBV6-5 to TRBJ2-2; D is perhaps TRBD1 (6 bases). Trimming shortened V by 6 bases and J by 4 bases, and 9 bases separated the two germline ends. CDR3 length equals 13 residues. The germline V gene has CDR1 MNHEY and CDR2 SVGAGI. In DNA, the CDR3 is TGTGCCAGCAGACAAGGGGGCACCGGGGAGCTGTTTTTT. Its protein product is CASRQGGTGELFF.

The chain uses TRBV7-9 and TRBJ2-4; D ambiguous. V was clipped by 5 bases and J by 3 bases, with 11 bases between them. The CDR3 loop spans 14 amino acids. Germline CDR1 SEHNR, CDR2 FQNEAQ (reference sequence). CDR3 bases: TGTGCCAGCAGCCGAGCTAGTGACAAAAACATTCAGTACTTC. As protein: CASSRASDKNIQYF.

The V and J genes are TRBV19 and TRBJ1-1, with a weak D call TRBD1 (6 bases). V dropped 6 bases and J dropped 4 bases, with 12 bases sitting between them. The V gene's germline CDR1 is LNHDA and CDR2 SQIVND (reference sequence). This CDR3 has 13 amino acids. The chain's CDR3 is CASSPQGSTEAFF. CDR3 in DNA: TGTGCCAGTAGCCCCCAGGGGAGCACTGAAGCTTTCTTT.

In nucleotides, the CDR3 is TGTGCCAGCAGGCTAGCGGGAGGGACAGATACGCAGTATTTT. Protein: CASRLAGGTDTQYF. This sequence joins TRBV6-5 and TRBJ2-3; the match to TRBD2 covers 12 bases. V trimming: 6 bases; J trimming: 3 bases; junction bases outside the gene matches: 1. Germline CDR1 MNHEY, CDR2 SVGAGI. The CDR3 runs 14 residues.

This clone occurred a few times. The chain employs TRBV6-4 and TRBJ1-1; maybe TRBD1 (6 bases). V was pared by 0 bases and J by 4 bases, with 9 bases between. Looked up from germline, CDR1 is MRHNA and CDR2 is SNTAGT. The CDR3 has 14 residues. CDR3 amino acids: CASSDSGGATEAFF. CDR3 DNA: TGTGCCAGCAGTGACTCCGGGGGGGCCACTGAAGCTTTCTTT.

V and J are TRBV21-1 and TRBJ1-4. TRBV21-1 is termed a pseudogene. This CDR3 region has 13 residues. Here the CDR3 DNA reads TGTGCCAGCAGCACTCGGCGGGGGGAAAAACTGTTTTTT. This gives the protein CASSTRRGEKLFF.

The rearrangement links TRBV9 to TRBJ1-3; D perhaps matches TRBD1 (6 bases). V was shortened by 2 bases and J by 3 bases, with 15 bases between the two germline ends. The germline V gene has CDR1 SGDLS and CDR2 YYNGEE. The CDR3 length is 16 residues. The chain's CDR3 is CASSVQDSFNGNTIYF. The DNA of the CDR3 is TGTGCCAGCAGCGTTCAGGACAGCTTTAATGGAAACACCATATATTTT.

The chain is built from TRBV6-2 or TRBV6-3 and TRBJ2-1, with 8 nucleotides matching TRBD2. Germline CDR1 is MNHEY and CDR2 is SVGEGT. The V and J ends lost 2 bases and 6 bases, in that order; junction bases with no gene match: 3. The CDR3 totals 14 residues. CDR3: CASSYRSGSNEQFF. CDR3 DNA: TGTGCCAGCAGTTACCGGAGCGGGAGCAATGAGCAGTTCTTC.

The genes are TRBV28 and TRBJ1-5; the match to TRBD1 covers 8 bases. V gave up 5 bases and J gave up 1 base; unmatched junction bases: 13. Germline V gene sequence: CDR1 MDHEN, CDR2 SYDVKM. This CDR3 is built from 18 residues. CDR3 amino acids: CASSLLSGQDESNQPQHF. The CDR3 coding sequence is TGTGCCAGCAGTCTCCTCTCGGGACAGGATGAAAGCAATCAGCCCCAGCATTTT.

This chain links TRBV28 with TRBJ2-7, with 8 positions matching TRBD2. Germline CDR1 MDHEN, CDR2 SYDVKM. The trim removed 2 bases at V and 3 bases at J, leaving 6 bases unmatched. The CDR3 has 15 residues. The CDR3: CASSLRGRRVYEQYF. The CDR3 bases are TGTGCCAGCAGTTTACGCGGGAGGAGGGTCTACGAGCAGTACTTC.

The V call is TRBV18, the J call TRBJ1-2; no reliable D call. Germline V gives CDR1 KGHSH, CDR2 LQKENI. The CDR3 length is 13 residues. The V end lost 4 bases, the J end lost 4 bases, and 10 bases lay between the germline ends. For the CDR3, the DNA is TGTGCCAGCTCACTAACAGTAGGCTATGGCTACACCTTC. The encoded protein is CASSLTVGYGYTF.

The chain joins TRBV19 to TRBJ1-1; the D is unclear. This CDR3 is 13 amino acids long. V lost 8 bases and J 0 bases, leaving 10 bases between the germline ends. Per the germline V gene, CDR1 is LNHDA and CDR2 is SQIVND (reference sequence). The CDR3, as DNA: TGTGCCAGTTCCATTCCTATGAACACTGAAGCTTTCTTT. The encoded protein is CASSIPMNTEAFF.

The chain carries TRBV4-1 and TRBJ2-3, with a possible D match to TRBD2 (5 bases). This CDR3 has 15 residues. The germline gives CDR1 MGHRA, CDR2 YSYEKL. V dropped 1 base and J dropped 3 bases, with 11 bases sitting between them. CDR3 DNA sequence: TGCGCCAGCAGCCAAGGGGAGATAAGAACAGATACGCAGTATTTT. This codes for CASSQGEIRTDTQYF.

The chain uses TRBV3-1 (or the pseudogene TRBV3-2) and TRBJ2-5; 9 bases fit TRBD2. CDR1 and CDR2 from the germline V gene are LGHDT and YNNKEL (reference sequence). This CDR3 has 16 residues. The ends lost 1 base at V and 4 bases at J; junction bases unmatched: 7. The CDR3 bases are TGTGCCAGCAGCCAAGTTGGGCTAGCGGGATTAGAGACCCAGTACTTC. This codes for CASSQVGLAGLETQYF.

Judged by abundance, this clone is medium-sized (0.01 to 0.1%). This chain uses TRBV7-3 with TRBJ2-7; TRBD1 matches 7 bases. V was pared by 5 bases and J by 4 bases, with 5 bases of the junction left unmatched. CDR1 SGHTA and CDR2 FQGTGA come from the germline V gene. This CDR3 spans 13 amino acids. CDR3 sequence: CASSANRGYEQYF. The CDR3 region has the DNA TGTGCCAGCAGCGCTAACAGGGGATACGAGCAGTACTTC.